The 15 T cell receptor beta chains given below trace back to one sample, sequenced in a study of blood T cells in healthy people across ages. With a J-beta primer mix and a sample-barcoded 5' primer, a second PCR ran about 7 to 12 cycles. TCRdb re-called the 5' RACE reads with MiXCR, one entry per CDR3 protein. Of about 970,000 distinct CDR3 sequences listed, 45% to 60% are singletons. The sample comprised blood. Source of these receptors: a woman aged 60-70 years in good health.

The chain links TRBV7-9 to TRBJ1-5, with no clear D. The CDR3 has 16 residues. Germline CDR1 SEHNR, CDR2 FQNEAQ (reference sequence). Trimming removed 5 bases from V and 3 bases from J, with 17 bases in between. Here the CDR3 reads CASSLGGPRANQPQHF. The CDR3 DNA is TGTGCCAGCAGCCTAGGAGGACCGAGGGCCAATCAGCCCCAGCATTTT.

V usage is TRBV29-1 and J usage is TRBJ2-7; D possibly corresponds to TRBD2 (6 bases). Germline CDR1 SQVTM, CDR2 ANQGSEA. V shed 0 bases and J shed 3 bases, with 15 bases lying between them. The CDR3 sequence is 15 residues long. The CDR3 nucleotides are TGCAGCGTTGAAGATCGGGCCGGGAGAGTCTACGAGCAGTACTTC. This encodes CSVEDRAGRVYEQYF.

There are a few counts of this clonotype. This chain links TRBV5-5 with TRBJ2-3, with D possibly TRBD2 on 5 matching bases. Trimming removed 5 bases from V and 4 bases from J, with 23 bases in between. CDR1 and CDR2 (germline): SGHKS, YYEKEE (reference sequence). The CDR3 runs to 17 residues. This chain's CDR3 is CASRYTLTSGVSDTQYF. The CDR3 DNA follows: TGTGCCAGCAGATACACCCTCACAAGCGGTGTGTCAGATACGCAGTATTTT.

The table lists this clonotype with a few counts. The genes are TRBV7-9 and TRBJ2-5; D unclear. CDR3 length: 15 amino acids. The V gene's germline CDR1 is SEHNR and CDR2 FQNEAQ (reference sequence). V shed 5 bases and J shed 3 bases, with 16 bases lying between them. CDR3 in amino acids: CASSLRTGPEETQYF. In DNA, the CDR3 is TGTGCCAGCAGCCTACGGACGGGTCCAGAAGAGACCCAGTACTTC.

The chain has TRBV11-3 and TRBJ2-1; TRBD2 matches 11 bases. CDR1 and CDR2 from the germline V gene are SGHNT and YENEEA. Unmatched junction bases numbered 4, after V lost 5 bases and J lost 7 bases. The length of the CDR3 is 14 residues. CDR3 sequence (DNA): TGTGCCAGCAGCAGACTAGCGGGACAGAATGAGCAGTTCTTC. This translates into CASSRLAGQNEQFF.

The rearrangement joins TRBV4-1 to TRBJ2-7; maybe TRBD2 (5 bases). Deletions cut 5 bases from V and 0 bases from J, with 14 bases between. CDR3 size: 15 residues. The germline V gene has CDR1 MGHRA and CDR2 YSYEKL. This CDR3 reads CASSDISANSYEQYF. The CDR3 coding sequence is TGCGCCAGCAGCGACATTAGCGCAAACTCCTACGAGCAGTACTTC.

The rearrangement joins TRBV7-2 to TRBJ2-3, with D possibly matching TRBD1 (5 bases). Germline-derived CDR1 and CDR2 are SGHTA and FQGNSA. Trimming stripped 4 bases from V and 0 bases from J, with 14 bases between. The CDR3 runs 16 residues. The CDR3 reads CASSSDGHSSTDTQYF. In nucleotides, the CDR3 is TGTGCCAGCAGCTCCGACGGACACTCTAGCACAGATACGCAGTATTTT.

This chain links TRBV29-1 with TRBJ2-5, with a possible D match to TRBD2 (6 bases). The CDR3 is 11 residues long. CDR1 is SQVTM, CDR2 ANQGSEA, per germline. The V end was cut by 5 bases, the J end by 4 bases, with 8 bases between. CDR3 region: CSVTGGETQYF. CDR3 bases: TGCAGCGTTACCGGGGGAGAGACCCAGTACTTC.

Note on this clonotype: This sequence may be a read error, since a much larger clone differs from it by one base. This CDR3 is CSVEASGGEDAYEQYF. The DNA for the CDR3 is TGCAGCGTTGAAGCGTCTGGGGGGGAGGACGCCTACGAGCAGTACTTC. V gene TRBV29-1 combines with J gene TRBJ2-7; 7 bases are a match to TRBD2. The CDR3 runs to 16 residues. Germline assignment: CDR1 SQVTM and CDR2 ANQGSEA. Unmatched junction bases numbered 11, after V lost 1 base and J lost 2 bases.

This clonotype was detected a few times. A much larger clone lies one base from this, so it may be a read error. This chain connects TRBV4-1 to TRBJ2-7, with D maybe TRBD1 (5 bases). This CDR3 has 14 amino acids. V shed 1 base and J shed 6 bases, with 13 bases lying between them. Germline CDR1 reads MGHRA; CDR2 reads YSYEKL. The CDR3 DNA reads as TGCGCCAGCAGCCAAGGGCCTCAGGGATGCGAGCAGTACTTC. Residues: CASSQGPQGCEQYF.

The rearrangement joins TRBV7-9 to TRBJ2-2; D ambiguous. CDR3 size: 14 residues. The germline V and J ends were trimmed by 5 bases and 3 bases, with 10 bases remaining between them. The germline V gene encodes CDR1 SEHNR and CDR2 FQNEAQ (reference sequence). CDR3 loop: CASSVRGDTGELFF. As DNA, the CDR3 is TGTGCCAGCAGCGTACGTGGAGACACCGGGGAGCTGTTTTTT.

The chain has TRBV6-2 or TRBV6-3 and TRBJ2-5; 8 bases align to TRBD2. Trimming removed 6 bases from V and 7 bases from J; junction bases left unmatched: 10. Germline lookup yields CDR1 MNHEY and CDR2 SVGEGT. The CDR3 spans 14 residues. The CDR3 region is CASRVAGLTGTQYF. The CDR3 nucleotides are TGTGCCAGCAGGGTAGCGGGACTCACCGGGACCCAGTACTTC.

In this sample, this clonotype turned up a few times. The rearrangement uses TRBV12-5 and TRBJ1-2, with D possibly being TRBD1 (5 bases). V lost 6 bases and J lost 3, with 14 bases in between. The CDR3 totals 14 residues. Germline CDR1 and CDR2: LGHNT and FRNRAP. CDR3 sequence: CASGRGVPDYGYTF. DNA of the CDR3: TGTGCTAGTGGCCGAGGGGTGCCGGACTATGGCTACACCTTC.

This chain joins TRBV5-1 and TRBJ2-5; 7 bases line up with TRBD1. Trimming cost V 4 bases and J 1 base; bases outside gene matches: 10. CDR1 and CDR2 from the germline V gene are SGHRS and YFSETQ. This CDR3 is built from 16 residues. As DNA, the CDR3 is TGCGCCAGCAGCCGTACAACAGGGGTCCGCCAAGAGACCCAGTACTTC. As protein: CASSRTTGVRQETQYF.

The chain links TRBV13 to TRBJ2-1, with a weak D call TRBD2 (5 bases). Trimming removed 5 bases from V and 7 bases from J, with 15 bases in between. This CDR3 is built from 14 residues. Germline V gives CDR1 PRHDT, CDR2 FYEKMQ (reference sequence). The CDR3 sequence: CASSHRRGGNEQFF. CDR3 coding DNA: TGTGCCAGCAGCCACCGGCGAGGCGGGAATGAGCAGTTCTTC.